The clone carrying this T cell receptor beta chain was seen once. The entry originates in a study of T cells in Graves' hyperthyroidism and ophthalmopathy. TCR beta CDR3 regions were amplified from RNA transcripts. Researchers ran a first-round RT-PCR on the TCR CDR3 using the HTBI primer set. In TCRdb, the multiplex PCR reads were re-called with MiXCR into one record per CDR3 protein. The sample records over 250,000 distinct CDR3 sequences, approximately 14% being singletons. CDR1 and CDR2 (germline): LGHDT, YNNKEL (reference sequence). This CDR3 has 15 residues. With 4 bases removed from V and 5 bases from J, the gap between germline ends came to 17 bases.

The TCR originated in a woman between 35 and 50 years old with Graves' ophthalmopathy. J is TRBJ2-5 and V is TRBV3-1; D is unclear. Sequencing used blood. CDR3 nucleotide sequence: TGTGCCAGCAGCCGCCTCTCCAGCGCGATTGAGACCCAGTACTTC. Its translation is CASSRLSSAIETQYF.